These 24 T cell receptor beta chains share one sample of origin, sequenced in a study of shared clonotypes between healthy human individuals. Cells designated naive CD8 were CD45RO-negative and were positively selected for CCR7, with terminally differentiated effector memory CD45RA+ cells excluded. Assay used: immunoSEQ multiplex PCR; TCRdb lists only in-frame clones, some missing. Of approximately 2,200,000 clones detected, about 93% appear once; the ten largest clones hold 1.5% to 2%. The sequenced material came from naive CD8+ T cells from PBMCs. The origin of the receptors is a man aged 18-30 years in good health. Some clones in this sample may be carry-over from other donors' samples.

The V call is TRBV30, the J call TRBJ2-1, with TRBD2 matching over 7 bases. Germline CDR1 GTSNPN, CDR2 SVGIG (reference sequence). CDR3 size: 14 residues. The ends lost 0 bases at V and 4 bases at J; junction bases unmatched: 3. CDR3 DNA sequence: TGTGCCTGGAGTGTAGGGGAGGGATACAATGAGCAGTTCTTC. Translation gives CAWSVGEGYNEQFF.

The rearrangement links TRBV13 to TRBJ2-5; 9 bases fit TRBD2. Losses at the gene ends were 5 bases for V and 4 bases for J; bases not matched to a gene: 17. The CDR3 spans 18 residues. Germline assignment: CDR1 PRHDT and CDR2 FYEKMQ (reference sequence). DNA for the CDR3: TGTGCCAGCAGCACCACCAGACTAGCGGACATAGGGGGAGAGACCCAGTACTTC. This gives the protein CASSTTRLADIGGETQYF.

V is TRBV14 and J is TRBJ2-7; TRBD2 might be the D (6 bases). The V end lost 9 bases, the J end lost 0 bases, and 18 bases lay between the germline ends. CDR1 and CDR2 (germline): SGHDN, FVKESK. The CDR3 contains 15 residues. CDR3 region: CARPQEGFTSYEQYF. The CDR3 bases are TGTGCCAGACCACAGGAGGGTTTTACCTCCTACGAGCAGTACTTC.

The genes are TRBV10-3 and TRBJ2-5; TRBD2 matches at 8 bases. Germline CDR1 reads ENHRY; CDR2 reads SYGVKD. Trimming at V came to 3 bases and at J to 0 bases, leaving 15 bases not matched to a gene. CDR3 length: 19 residues. The CDR3 coding sequence is TGTGCCATCAGTGAATCGGACGGGAGGGCCGGGGAGGACCAAGAGACCCAGTACTTC. Translated: CAISESDGRAGEDQETQYF.

On this clone itself: Other DNA sequences within the sample encode an identical CDR3. The J gene is TRBJ2-7, the V gene TRBV27, with 8 bases identical to TRBD2. The CDR3 runs 13 residues. Germline CDR1 and CDR2: MNHEY and SMNVEV (reference sequence). The V segment lost 7 bases and the J segment 0 bases; nucleotides outside the gene matches: 2. CDR3 amino acids: CASKTSGSYEQYF. The CDR3 nucleotides read TGTGCCAGCAAAACTAGCGGCTCCTACGAGCAGTACTTC.

The rearrangement joins TRBV19 to TRBJ2-7, with D perhaps matching TRBD2 (5 bases). The V and J ends lost 7 bases and 3 bases respectively, with 16 bases between them. Germline V lookup: CDR1 LNHDA, CDR2 SQIVND (reference sequence). CDR3 length equals 14 residues. The CDR3 is CASTASPEGYEQYF. The CDR3 coding sequence is TGTGCCAGTACTGCTAGCCCGGAAGGCTACGAGCAGTACTTC. The full variable domain, its missing parts supplied by reference TRBV19 and TRBJ2-7, is DGGITQSPKYLFRKEGQNVTLSCEQNLNHDAMYWYRQDPGQGLRLIYYSQIVNDFQKGDIAEGYSVSREKKESFPLTVTSAQKNPTAFYLCASTASPEGYEQYFGPGTRLTVT.

The chain employs TRBV27 and TRBJ2-7; tentatively, D is TRBD2 (7 bases). The CDR3 is made up of 16 amino acids. Deletions cut 5 bases from V and 3 bases from J, with 20 bases between. Germline V gene data show CDR1 as MNHEY and CDR2 as SMNVEV (reference sequence). CDR3 region: CASSGRGAAGVYEQYF. CDR3 bases: TGTGCCAGCAGTGGACGGGGGGCGGCAGGGGTCTACGAGCAGTACTTC.

The chain has TRBV28 and TRBJ1-1, with D possibly matching TRBD1 (5 bases). This CDR3 has 12 amino acids. The V and J ends lost 9 bases and 6 bases respectively, with 14 bases between them. The V gene's germline CDR1 is MDHEN and CDR2 SYDVKM. The CDR3 protein is CASLGLGPEAFF. The CDR3 DNA reads as TGTGCCAGTCTGGGGTTGGGGCCTGAAGCTTTCTTT.

The gene calls are TRBV19 and TRBJ2-7; D not resolved. The CDR3 runs 13 residues. Trimming stripped 3 bases from V and 3 bases from J, with 9 bases between. CDR1 is LNHDA and CDR2 is SQIVND in the germline V gene (reference sequence). In nucleotides, the CDR3 is TGTGCCAGTAGTATGCGCCTCCTCTACGAGCAGTACTTC. The encoded protein is CASSMRLLYEQYF. Based on the CDR3 plus reference TRBV19 and TRBJ2-7, the full variable domain is DGGITQSPKYLFRKEGQNVTLSCEQNLNHDAMYWYRQDPGQGLRLIYYSQIVNDFQKGDIAEGYSVSREKKESFPLTVTSAQKNPTAFYLCASSMRLLYEQYFGPGTRLTVT.

The table lists this clone with a count of one. V usage is TRBV27 and J usage is TRBJ2-3, with D perhaps being TRBD1 or TRBD2 (5 bases each). V was shortened by 1 base and J by 2 bases, with 13 bases between the two germline ends. Germline V gene sequence: CDR1 MNHEY, CDR2 SMNVEV (reference sequence). The CDR3 totals 16 residues. The CDR3 DNA follows: TGTGCCAGCAGTTTATATTTTCGGGACCCCACAGATACGCAGTATTTT. Protein product: CASSLYFRDPTDTQYF.

The rearrangement links TRBV6-5 to TRBJ2-5, with 8 bases identical to TRBD1. The V gene's germline CDR1 is MNHEY and CDR2 SVGAGI. The CDR3 is made up of 14 amino acids. The junction had 7 bases not matched to a gene; V was cut back by 5 bases and J by 5 bases. CDR3 protein: CASSAFRTGETQYF. In DNA, the CDR3 is TGTGCCAGCAGTGCTTTCCGGACAGGGGAGACCCAGTACTTC.

Turning to this clone: Other nucleotide sequences from this sample produce the same CDR3. The chain employs TRBV27 and TRBJ2-7, with D unclear. The germline V and J ends were trimmed by 0 bases and 3 bases, with 6 bases remaining between them. CDR1 is MNHEY, CDR2 SMNVEV, per germline (reference sequence). The CDR3 sequence is 13 residues long. DNA of the CDR3: TGTGCCAGCAGTTTATCGGTGGTCTACGAGCAGTACTTC. It yields the protein CASSLSVVYEQYF.

The CDR3 sequence is CASSLEVGSYEQYF. The CDR3 region has the DNA TGTGCCAGCAGCTTAGAGGTCGGCAGCTACGAGCAGTACTTC. This chain uses TRBV7-6 with TRBJ2-7; D not resolved. There are 14 residues in the CDR3. Deletions cut 1 base from V and 3 bases from J, with 10 bases between. Germline V gene sequence: CDR1 SGHVS, CDR2 FNYEAQ.

DNA of the CDR3: TGTGCCAGCAGTTTATGGGCGGGACAGAACACCGGGGAGCTGTTTTTT. It encodes CASSLWAGQNTGELFF. The chain employs TRBV27 and TRBJ2-2, with D possibly being TRBD1 or TRBD2 (6 bases each). CDR3 length: 16 residues. Germline-derived CDR1 and CDR2 are MNHEY and SMNVEV (reference sequence). The V end was cut by 1 base, the J end by 1 base, with 10 bases between.

The chain uses TRBV29-1 and TRBJ2-7, with TRBD1 identical over 9 bases. Germline CDR1 reads SQVTM; CDR2 reads ANQGSEA. V lost 7 bases, J lost 0 bases, and 4 bases stayed unmatched. The length of the CDR3 is 13 residues. As DNA, the CDR3 is TGCAGCGGTACAGGGGGCTTCTCCTACGAGCAGTACTTC. Translated, it gives CSGTGGFSYEQYF.

As to this clone: The sample carries other DNA sequences with the same CDR3. CDR3 in amino acids: CASSLAVHEQYF. The CDR3 DNA follows: TGTGCCAGCAGCTTAGCGGTACACGAGCAGTACTTC. The rearrangement uses TRBV7-9 and TRBJ2-7; D ambiguous. From germline, CDR1 is SEHNR and CDR2 FQNEAQ (reference sequence). Trimming stripped 0 bases from V and 5 bases from J, with 5 bases between. The length of the CDR3 is 12 residues.

The genes are TRBV21-1 and TRBJ2-7; TRBD1, the table's D call, lacks a check against the DNA. TRBV21-1 represents a pseudogene. CDR3 length equals 15 residues. The CDR3 DNA reads as TGTGCCAGCAGCAAAGTTTCAGGGGGTTACTACGAGCAGTACTTC. It specifies CASSKVSGGYYEQYF.

The chain has TRBV28 and TRBJ1-1; 7 bases align to TRBD1. J gave up 0 bases and V 6 bases, and 13 bases lay outside the gene matches. This CDR3 is built from 17 residues. In germline, CDR1 is MDHEN, CDR2 SYDVKM. CDR3 protein: CASSYLSGTVMNTEAFF. The DNA for the CDR3 is TGTGCCAGCAGCTACCTGTCCGGGACAGTCATGAACACTGAAGCTTTCTTT.

This rearrangement joins TRBV9 to TRBJ1-4; tentative D call: TRBD1 (5 bases). There are 14 residues in the CDR3. CDR1 is SGDLS, CDR2 YYNGEE, per germline. V lost 2 bases, J lost 8 bases, and 13 bases lay in between. CDR3 DNA: TGTGCCAGCAGCGTCGGTCGGGGACCAGAAAAACTGTTTTTT. This codes for CASSVGRGPEKLFF.

This chain uses TRBV14 with TRBJ2-7; 10 nucleotides match TRBD1. The CDR3 runs to 13 residues. Germline V gene data show CDR1 as SGHDN and CDR2 as FVKESK. Trimming cost V 5 bases and J 6 bases; bases outside gene matches: 4. The CDR3 here is CASSDRGLSEQYF. In nucleotides, the CDR3 is TGTGCCAGCAGCGACAGGGGGCTCTCCGAGCAGTACTTC.

The chain is built from TRBV21-1 and TRBJ2-6; TRBD2 is the table's D call, not checked against the DNA. TRBV21-1 is a pseudogene segment. CDR3 size: 15 residues. Written as DNA, the CDR3 is TGTGCCAGCAGCGGAGGGTTGTTCGGGGCCAACGTCCTGACTTTC. Translated: CASSGGLFGANVLTF.

This chain connects TRBV10-3 to TRBJ2-3, with D maybe TRBD2 (7 bases). CDR1 is ENHRY and CDR2 is SYGVKD in the germline V gene. The CDR3 is 16 residues long. Trimming removed 1 base at V and 4 bases at J, with 15 bases between. The CDR3 region has the DNA TGTGCCATCAGTGAGTGGGGGGGCATTTCAGCAGATACGCAGTATTTT. Translation gives CAISEWGGISADTQYF.

The V gene is TRBV4-3, the J gene TRBJ1-6; 8 bases line up with TRBD1. The CDR3 loop spans 18 amino acids. After removal of 0 bases from V and 7 bases from J, the junction contained 11 bases not matched to a gene. The germline V gene has CDR1 LGHNA and CDR2 YSLEER. CDR3 DNA: TGCGCCAGCAGCCAAGATATCCTGGGGACAGGATTGAATTCACCCCTCCACTTT. Translated: CASSQDILGTGLNSPLHF.

The DNA of the CDR3 is TGTGCCAGCCGTGGGACAGCCTTTAACTATGGCTACACCTTC. It specifies CASRGTAFNYGYTF. This chain links TRBV28 with TRBJ1-2, with 7 bases fitting TRBD1. CDR3 length equals 14 residues. Losses at the gene ends were 8 bases for V and 1 base for J; bases not matched to a gene: 7. The germline gives CDR1 MDHEN, CDR2 SYDVKM.